This T cell receptor beta chain was captured by sequencing in a study of identical twins. Using its own MiXCR run on the 5' RACE reads, TCRdb lists one record per CDR3 protein. This repertoire shows approximately 140,000 distinct CDR3 sequences, around 3.5% found once; its top ten account for 7.5% to 8.5%. The length of the CDR3 is 14 residues. The germline CDR1 and CDR2 sequences are LGHDT and YNNKEL (reference sequence). Trimming pared 4 bases from V and 0 bases from J, leaving 9 bases between. This clonotype came up many times. What was sequenced was memory T cells sorted from blood. V is TRBV3-1 and J is TRBJ2-5; D call uncertain. The source of this sequence is a man aged 18 to 29 in good health. This chain's CDR3 is CASSPLSNQETQYF. DNA of the CDR3: TGTGCCAGCAGCCCCCTATCCAACCAAGAGACCCAGTACTTC.